Presented here are 11 T cell receptor beta chains from one specimen sequenced in a study of blood T cell repertoires in COVID-19. Sequenced by immunoSEQ multiplex PCR; TCRdb stores in-frame clones only, minus some. This table holds approximately 89,000 clones, more than 75% found once. The sample comprised peripheral blood. The receptors come from a woman in her 70s with acute or convalescent COVID-19.

The chain has TRBV28 and TRBJ2-7; D call uncertain. V gave up 3 bases and J gave up 0 bases, with 9 bases separating them. The germline V gene has CDR1 MDHEN and CDR2 SYDVKM. CDR3 size: 14 residues. The CDR3 DNA sequence: TGTGCCAGCAGTTTCTGGAGAGACTCCTACGAGCAGTACGTC. Its protein product is CASSFWRDSYEQYV.

The V call is TRBV6-4, the J call TRBJ2-3; a possible D gene is TRBD2 (5 bases). Trimming shortened V by 4 bases and J by 4 bases, and 9 bases separated the two germline ends. Germline V gene lookup returns CDR1 MRHNA and CDR2 SNTAGT. The CDR3 has 13 amino acids. The CDR3 region has the DNA TGTGCCAGCAGTGGTAGCGAGGCAGATACGCAGTATTTT. This encodes CASSGSEADTQYF.

This clone was seen only once. The chain is built from TRBV23-1 and TRBJ2-3; D perhaps matches TRBD2 (6 bases). TRBV23-1 is known as an ORF, though its function is uncertain. The CDR3 totals 15 residues. With 8 bases removed from V and 2 bases from J, the gap between germline ends came to 17 bases. The CDR3 DNA reads TGCGCCAGCCGAAACCGGGACTGCTACACAGATACGCAGTATTTT. Residues: CASRNRDCYTDTQYF.

The chain is built from TRBV3-1 (or the pseudogene TRBV3-2) and TRBJ2-2; no clear D gene. This CDR3 has 16 amino acids. The V end was cut by 1 base, the J end by 3 bases, with 12 bases between. Germline V gene data show CDR1 as LGHDT and CDR2 as YNNKEL (reference sequence). The CDR3 DNA reads TGTGCCAGCAGCCAAGTTTCCCGCCGGGACACCGGGGAGCTGTTTTTT. This sequence encodes CASSQVSRRDTGELFF.

The J gene is TRBJ2-2, the V gene TRBV6-5; D is unclear. There are 15 residues in the CDR3. Germline CDR1 and CDR2: MNHEY and SVGAGI. Deletions cut 4 bases from V and 4 bases from J, with 13 bases between. CDR3 nucleotide sequence: TGTGCCAGCAGTTCTGACTTCGCAACCACCGGGGAGCTGTTTTTT. Amino acid sequence: CASSSDFATTGELFF.

This clone is a singleton in its sample. This CDR3 reads CASSRDGAGGATFF. For the CDR3, the DNA is TGTGCCAGCAGCCGCGATGGGGCAGGGGGCGCGACTTTCTTT. The V gene is TRBV5-4, the J gene TRBJ1-1, with 8 bases identical to TRBD1. Germline V gives CDR1 SGHNT, CDR2 YYREEE (reference sequence). The CDR3 runs 14 residues. V shed 4 bases and J 12 bases; nucleotides not matched to a gene: 14. Variable domain in full (rest from reference TRBV5-4 and TRBJ1-1): ETGVTQSPTHLIKTRGQQVTLRCSSQSGHNTVSWYQQALGQGPQFIFQYYREEENGRGNFPPRFSGLQFPNYSSELNVNALELDDSALYLCASSRDGAGGATFFGQGTRLTVV.

V gene TRBV7-8 combines with J gene TRBJ2-7, with D possibly being TRBD2 (6 bases). In germline, CDR1 is SGHVS, CDR2 FQNEAQ. The CDR3 covers 14 residues. V lost 0 bases and J lost 7, with 13 bases in between. The CDR3, as DNA: TGTGCCAGCAGCTTAGCGTCGCGGGGTGGGGAGCAGTACGTC. It translates to CASSLASRGGEQYV.

The CDR3 region has the DNA TGCAGCGTTGACTATCTGTGGGGCAGACAAGACCTTCTCACAGATACGCAGTATTTT. The encoded protein is CSVDYLWGRQDLLTDTQYF. V gene TRBV29-1 combines with J gene TRBJ2-3; TRBD1 is a possible D gene (5 bases). There are 19 residues in the CDR3. Germline assignment: CDR1 SQVTM and CDR2 ANQGSEA. Trimming removed 3 bases from V and 2 bases from J, with 27 bases in between.

The V call is TRBV7-2, the J call TRBJ2-5; TRBD1 aligns across 11 bases. This CDR3 is built from 16 residues. The germline CDR1 and CDR2 sequences are SGHTA and FQGNSA. V lost 5 bases, J lost 2 bases, and 7 bases stayed unmatched. The CDR3 spells CASSPNGQGAQETQYF. CDR3 DNA: TGTGCCAGCAGCCCGAACGGACAGGGGGCGCAAGAGACCCAGTACTTC.

The chain carries TRBV28 and TRBJ2-7; a possible D gene is TRBD1 (5 bases). Germline CDR1 and CDR2: MDHEN and SYDVKM. This CDR3 contains 14 residues. V dropped 5 bases and J dropped 5 bases, with 16 bases sitting between them. The chain's CDR3 is CASSGQGPGDEQYV. For the CDR3, the DNA is TGTGCCAGCAGTGGTCAGGGCCCTGGGGACGAGCAGTACGTC.

The chain is built from TRBV1 and TRBJ2-7; the tabulated D call, TRBD2, remains unverified against the DNA. TRBV1 is a pseudogene locus. The CDR3 sequence is 17 residues long. The CDR3 nucleotides read TGCACCAGCAGCCAAGAAAGGAGGGTACCAAGCTCCTACGAGCAGTACGTC. Translating gives CTSSQERRVPSSYEQYV.